The clone carrying this TCR beta chain was found many times. Its specificity is unknown. Time point described: newly diagnosed GD, antithyroid drugs for less than 3 months. Following extraction of RNA from PBMCs, that RNA was used to make the TCR library. This entry belongs to a study of regulatory T cells in long-lasting Graves disease. Study outcomes and limitations: TRBV28, TRBJ1-2 and TRBJ2-5 emerged as the favored segments in persistent disease.

This CDR3 comprises 13 residues. Germline V lookup: CDR1 MNHEY, CDR2 SMNVEV (reference sequence). Trimming left V 0 bases short and J 10 bases short, with 13 bases between. According to the study, TCR beta libraries were built with iRepertoire HTBI primers and CDR3-region Arm-PCR. TCRdb re-called the multiplex PCR reads with MiXCR, one entry per CDR3 protein. This table holds 380,000 or so distinct CDR3 sequences, about 17% found once. A further study also used this sample, focusing on T cells in Graves' hyperthyroidism and ophthalmopathy.

Here the sequenced sample was peripheral blood mononuclear cells (PBMCs), taken at new diagnosis, from a patient treated with antithyroid drugs. This TCR derives from a young woman with Graves disease. The chain couples TRBV27 to TRBJ2-7; TRBD2 is a possible D gene (6 bases). The CDR3 reads CASSLSTRGGQYF. In nucleotides, the CDR3 is TGTGCCAGCAGTTTATCAACGCGGGGAGGTCAGTACTTC.